Below, 9 T cell receptor beta chains from the same sample are listed, as sequenced in a study of a mutant IDH1 vaccine in newly diagnosed glioma. This sample's time point: baseline, week 1 (first vaccination visit). The treatment was: pre-vaccination baseline after standard-of-care therapy. Only in-frame clones appear in the TCRdb table, and some are missing; sequencing was by immunoSEQ multiplex PCR. The data show roughly 84,000 clones, over 75% seen once. The specimen comprised PBMCs, sampled from a glioma patient treated with radiotherapy, temozolomide or both. The receptor set was obtained from a man between 40 and 49 years old with glioma. Some clones in this sample may be carry-over from other donors' samples.

This clone has just one count. J is TRBJ2-7 and V is TRBV6-5; no clear D. The germline gives CDR1 MNHEY, CDR2 SVGAGI. The CDR3 spans 12 residues. Deletions cut 10 bases from V and 6 bases from J, with 16 bases between. The CDR3 region is CATKGRLGEQYF. Here the CDR3 DNA reads TGTGCCACCAAAGGCCGCTTGGGCGAGCAGTACTTC.

The chain joins TRBV15 to TRBJ1-5; tentative D call: TRBD1 (5 bases). CDR3 size: 15 residues. Between the trimmed V and J ends, which lost 1 base and 2 bases, there was a span of 9 bases. Germline CDR1 LNHNV, CDR2 YYDKDF (reference sequence). The CDR3 bases are TGTGCCACCAGCAGAGTAACGGGGGGCAATCAGCCCCAGCATTTT. This encodes CATSRVTGGNQPQHF.

In regard to this clone: The same CDR3 is also encoded by other DNA sequences in this sample. The chain uses TRBV2 and TRBJ2-2; the D gene could be TRBD1 or TRBD2 (5 bases each). The V and J ends lost 4 bases and 4 bases respectively, with 7 bases between them. The germline gives CDR1 SNHLY, CDR2 FYNNEI. The CDR3 is 13 residues long. The CDR3 bases are TGTGCCAGCAGTGTGAGGGGCACCGGGGAGCTGTTTTTT. This encodes CASSVRGTGELFF.

The chain is built from TRBV6-5 and TRBJ1-1, with D tentatively TRBD1 (5 bases). The CDR3 is 13 residues long. V dropped 6 bases and J dropped 8 bases, with 16 bases sitting between them. Germline-derived CDR1 and CDR2 are MNHEY and SVGAGI. CDR3 sequence reads: CASRRLRDLEAFF. The CDR3 DNA follows: TGTGCCAGCAGACGACTCAGGGATTTAGAAGCTTTCTTT.

The rearrangement joins TRBV7-6 to TRBJ2-5; D possibly corresponds to TRBD2 (5 bases). The DNA end is a closer match to TRBJ2-7, so the J assignment may be wrong. CDR3 length equals 16 residues. Looked up from germline, CDR1 is SGHVS and CDR2 is FNYEAQ. As DNA, the CDR3 is TGTGCCAGCAGCTTAGGTGAGGGTTCGGGAACCTACGAGCAGTACTTC. It specifies CASSLGEGSGTYEQYF.

CDR3 bases: TGTGCCAGCAGTTATTTCACTGGGATGGGGAACTATGGCTACACCTTC. This translates into CASSYFTGMGNYGYTF. The chain combines TRBV6-5 with TRBJ1-2; D is unresolved. The CDR3 has 16 amino acids. Germline assignment: CDR1 MNHEY and CDR2 SVGAGI. V was pared by 3 bases and J by 2 bases, with 16 bases between.

The chain carries TRBV5-4 and TRBJ1-3; 8 bases are a match to TRBD1. V shed 6 bases and J 0 bases; nucleotides not matched to a gene: 8. Per germline, CDR1 SGHNT and CDR2 YYREEE (reference sequence). The CDR3 is made up of 16 amino acids. CDR3 bases: TGTGCCAGCACCCTCGGGACAGGAGTCTCTGGAAACACCATATATTTT. It encodes CASTLGTGVSGNTIYF. Full variable domain (outside the CDR3, taken from reference TRBV5-4 and TRBJ1-3): ETGVTQSPTHLIKTRGQQVTLRCSSQSGHNTVSWYQQALGQGPQFIFQYYREEENGRGNFPPRFSGLQFPNYSSELNVNALELDDSALYLCASTLGTGVSGNTIYFGEGSWLTVV.

The J gene is TRBJ2-7, the V gene TRBV29-1; 8 nucleotides match TRBD2. There are 11 residues in the CDR3. V lost 6 bases to trimming and J lost 5 bases; unmatched junction nucleotides: 3. Germline CDR1 and CDR2: SQVTM and ANQGSEA. In DNA form, the CDR3 reads TGCAGCGTCCGGGGGGGAAACGAGCAGTACTTC. Encoded protein: CSVRGGNEQYF.

This clone was recorded only once. CDR3 coding DNA: TGTGCCAGCAGCTTGGAAGCGAACACTGAAGCTTTCTTT. This translates into CASSLEANTEAFF. The J gene is TRBJ1-1, the V gene TRBV5-6; no reliable D call. CDR1 SGHDT and CDR2 YYEEEE come from the germline V gene. CDR3 size: 13 residues. The V and J ends lost 0 bases and 1 base respectively, with 4 bases between them.